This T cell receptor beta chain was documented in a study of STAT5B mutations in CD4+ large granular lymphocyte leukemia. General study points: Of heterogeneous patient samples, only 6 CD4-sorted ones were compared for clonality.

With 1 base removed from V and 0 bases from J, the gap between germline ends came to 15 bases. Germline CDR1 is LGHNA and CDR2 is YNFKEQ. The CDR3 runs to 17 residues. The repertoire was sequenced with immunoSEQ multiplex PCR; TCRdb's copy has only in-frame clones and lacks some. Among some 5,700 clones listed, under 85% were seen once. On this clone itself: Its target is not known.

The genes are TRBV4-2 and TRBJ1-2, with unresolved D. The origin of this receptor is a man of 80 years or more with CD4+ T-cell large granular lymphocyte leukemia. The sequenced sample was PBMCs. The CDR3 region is CASSQVGGGSANYGYTF. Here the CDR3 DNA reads TGTGCCAGCAGCCAAGTCGGAGGAGGGTCGGCTAACTATGGCTACACCTTC.